Following are 30 T cell receptor beta chains from one sample sequenced in a study of shared clonotypes between healthy human individuals. Repertoires were generated with immunoSEQ multiplex PCR, while TCRdb's copy carries only in-frame clones and drops some. The sample holds around 500,000 clones, 70% to 80% seen once. Sequenced sample: PBMCs. Every receptor here comes from a woman aged 40 to 50 in good health. Some clones in this sample may be carry-over from other donors' samples.

The chain carries TRBV28 and TRBJ1-2, with 9 bases aligning to TRBD1. With 5 bases clipped from V and 3 bases from J, the junction kept 7 bases outside the gene matches. Germline CDR1 is MDHEN and CDR2 is SYDVKM. The CDR3 length is 15 residues. CDR3 bases: TGTGCCAGCAGTGCCCCGCGACAGGGGGACTATGGCTACACCTTC. This encodes CASSAPRQGDYGYTF.

J is TRBJ2-1 and V is TRBV11-2; the match to TRBD1 covers 9 bases. The CDR3 loop spans 13 amino acids. V lost 5 bases to trimming and J lost 6 bases; unmatched junction nucleotides: 2. CDR1 is SGHAT and CDR2 is FQNNGV in the germline V gene. The CDR3 spells CASSPDRGNEQFF. The CDR3 region has the DNA TGTGCCAGCAGCCCGGACAGGGGCAATGAGCAGTTCTTC.

This chain uses TRBV5-1 with TRBJ2-1; D is possibly TRBD2 (6 bases). CDR1 and CDR2 (germline): SGHRS, YFSETQ. V was clipped by 1 base and J by 4 bases, with 12 bases between them. CDR3 length: 15 residues. The CDR3 region has the DNA TGCGCCAGCAGCTTGAGGAGGGAAGCTTACAATGAGCAGTTCTTC. The encoded protein is CASSLRREAYNEQFF.

This clone appeared a single time. The V call is TRBV11-2, the J call TRBJ2-7; TRBD1 agrees at 9 bases. The CDR3 totals 14 residues. V lost 5 bases and J lost 7; bases outside the gene matches: 9. Germline CDR1 is SGHAT and CDR2 is FQNNGV. The chain's CDR3 is CASSRDRVNEEQYF. The CDR3 region has the DNA TGTGCCAGCAGCCGGGACAGGGTTAATGAAGAGCAGTACTTC.

The count of this clone is one. This sequence joins TRBV5-1 and TRBJ2-2, with D unresolved. The V gene's germline CDR1 is SGHRS and CDR2 YFSETQ. V dropped 0 bases and J dropped 2 bases, with 11 bases sitting between them. The CDR3 covers 16 residues. The CDR3 DNA reads TGCGCCAGCAGCTTGGATGGCGATATTAACACCGGGGAGCTGTTTTTT. The encoded protein is CASSLDGDINTGELFF.

The chain uses TRBV9 and TRBJ2-7, with TRBD1 matching over 8 bases. In germline, CDR1 is SGDLS, CDR2 YYNGEE. Trimming took 3 bases from V and 4 from J; bases not matched to a gene: 9. This CDR3 is built from 15 residues. CDR3: CASSAMVGTGYEQYF. CDR3 DNA: TGTGCCAGCAGCGCCATGGTAGGGACAGGTTACGAGCAGTACTTC. Looking up the rest from reference TRBV9 and TRBJ2-7 gives the full variable domain: DSGVTQTPKHLITATGQRVTLRCSPRSGDLSVYWYQQSLDQGLQFLIQYYNGEERAKGNILERFSAQQFPDLHSELNLSSLELGDSALYFCASSAMVGTGYEQYFGPGTRLTVT.

The V gene is TRBV5-3, the J gene TRBJ2-5; 10 bases align to TRBD1. TRBV5-3 is recorded as an ORF, its role being uncertain. V was clipped by 2 bases and J by 1 base; unmatched bases: 11. The CDR3 sequence is 18 residues long. This CDR3 is CARSFRGQGNEVQETQYF. CDR3 DNA: TGTGCCAGAAGCTTTAGGGGACAGGGGAATGAGGTCCAAGAGACCCAGTACTTC.

This chain uses TRBV5-1 with TRBJ2-2; 10 nucleotides align to TRBD2. Germline V lookup: CDR1 SGHRS, CDR2 YFSETQ. Unmatched junction bases numbered 4, after V lost 5 bases and J lost 3 bases. The CDR3 loop spans 15 amino acids. CDR3 loop: CASSRGLADTGELFF. The CDR3 DNA sequence: TGCGCCAGCAGTCGCGGACTAGCGGACACCGGGGAGCTGTTTTTT. The full variable domain, its missing parts supplied by reference TRBV5-1 and TRBJ2-2, is KAGVTQTPRYLIKTRGQQVTLSCSPISGHRSVSWYQQTPGQGLQFLFEYFSETQRNKGNFPGRFSGRQFSNSRSEMNVSTLELGDSALYLCASSRGLADTGELFFGEGSRLTVL.

The V and J genes are TRBV6-5 and TRBJ2-7, with D possibly being TRBD1 or TRBD2 (5 bases each). The CDR3 totals 13 residues. Trimming pared 8 bases from V and 5 bases from J, leaving 16 bases between. From germline, CDR1 is MNHEY and CDR2 SVGAGI. The DNA for the CDR3 is TGTGCCAGCCATGGGACGGGCGGCGACGAGCAGTACTTC. Translation: CASHGTGGDEQYF.

This chain connects TRBV9 to TRBJ2-3; D unresolved. Germline V CDR1 and CDR2: SGDLS, YYNGEE. The CDR3 runs 11 residues. V lost 2 bases and J 12 bases, leaving 10 bases between the germline ends. The CDR3 sequence: CASSVGQFQYF. The CDR3, as DNA: TGTGCCAGCAGCGTGGGCCAGTTCCAGTATTTT.

J is TRBJ1-2 and V is TRBV5-8; D is perhaps TRBD1 (6 bases). Between the trimmed V and J ends, which lost 1 base and 0 bases, there was a span of 16 bases. The CDR3 covers 17 residues. Germline V gene data show CDR1 as SGHTS and CDR2 as YDEGEE. The CDR3 is CASSLWGARVANYGYTF. DNA for the CDR3: TGTGCCAGCAGCTTGTGGGGGGCCAGGGTAGCTAACTATGGCTACACCTTC.

The chain combines TRBV11-2 with TRBJ2-5; D ambiguous. The J call may be incorrect, as the DNA end agrees better with TRBJ2-7. This CDR3 has 15 residues. Germline values: CDR1 SGHAT, CDR2 FQNNGV. As DNA, the CDR3 is TGTGCCAGCAGTCCCACAAGGCCGATTACCTACGAGCAGTACTTC. This sequence encodes CASSPTRPITYEQYF.

This clone was observed once. The chain is built from TRBV27 and TRBJ2-1; maybe TRBD2 (5 bases). Germline V gene sequence: CDR1 MNHEY, CDR2 SMNVEV (reference sequence). CDR3 length: 15 residues. V was cut by 3 bases and J by 0 bases, with 9 bases left in between. Here the CDR3 reads CASSFKEVSYNEQFF. CDR3 nucleotide sequence: TGTGCCAGCAGTTTTAAGGAGGTCTCCTACAATGAGCAGTTCTTC.

V usage is TRBV30 and J usage is TRBJ2-7; 10 positions match TRBD1. The CDR3 length is 15 residues. Unmatched junction bases numbered 6, after V lost 1 base and J lost 3 bases. The germline V gene has CDR1 GTSNPN and CDR2 SVGIG (reference sequence). CDR3 sequence (DNA): TGTGCCTGGAGTGCCGGACAGGGGGGCGTCTACGAGCAGTACTTC. Its protein is CAWSAGQGGVYEQYF.

V is TRBV18 and J is TRBJ2-1; TRBD2 matches at 7 bases. The V and J ends lost 3 bases and 10 bases, in that order; junction bases with no gene match: 12. CDR1 and CDR2 from the germline V gene are KGHSH and LQKENI. This CDR3 is 15 amino acids long. The CDR3, as DNA: TGTGCCAGCTCACCTAGCGGGTCTTCCTCTATCGAGCAGTTCTTC. This encodes CASSPSGSSSIEQFF.

Comments on this clone: Other DNA sequences of this sample code for an identical CDR3. The chain employs TRBV11-3 and TRBJ2-1; weak D call: TRBD2 (5 bases). The germline V gene encodes CDR1 SGHNT and CDR2 YENEEA. V was cut by 1 base and J by 0 bases, with 7 bases left in between. The CDR3 is 15 residues long. This CDR3 is CASSLGRSSYNEQFF. In DNA form, the CDR3 reads TGTGCCAGCAGCTTAGGGAGGAGCTCCTACAATGAGCAGTTCTTC.

About this clone itself: Other DNA sequences of this sample code for an identical CDR3. The V call is TRBV29-1, the J call TRBJ1-1; TRBD1 might be the D (5 bases). CDR3 size: 12 residues. Germline V gene lookup returns CDR1 SQVTM and CDR2 ANQGSEA. Trimming removed 4 bases at V and 3 bases at J, with 9 bases between. The DNA of the CDR3 is TGCAGCGTTGGTACGGGGGACACTGAAGCTTTCTTT. It encodes CSVGTGDTEAFF. Based on the CDR3 plus reference TRBV29-1 and TRBJ1-1, the full variable domain is SAVISQKPSRDICQRGTSLTIQCQVDSQVTMMFWYRQQPGQSLTLIATANQGSEATYESGFVIDKFPISRPNLTFSTLTVSNMSPEDSSIYLCSVGTGDTEAFFGQGTRLTVV.

V gene TRBV6-4 combines with J gene TRBJ2-3; 9 bases match TRBD2. The germline gives CDR1 MRHNA, CDR2 SNTAGT. Unmatched junction bases numbered 6, after V lost 2 bases and J lost 6 bases. The length of the CDR3 is 15 residues. The CDR3 loop is CASSDGSGSVDTQYF. CDR3 sequence (DNA): TGTGCCAGCAGTGACGGTAGCGGGAGTGTGGATACGCAGTATTTT.

The rearrangement links TRBV6-4 to TRBJ1-5; D is undetermined. The CDR3 contains 12 residues. Per the germline V gene, CDR1 is MRHNA and CDR2 is SNTAGT. V lost 11 bases, J lost 0 bases, and 8 bases lay in between. CDR3 in DNA: TGTGCCGGACCAGCTAGCAATCAGCCCCAGCATTTT. Translated: CAGPASNQPQHF.

The J gene is TRBJ2-3, the V gene TRBV5-6; 7 nucleotides align to TRBD2. Trimming cost V 6 bases and J 3 bases; bases outside gene matches: 10. Germline V gene data show CDR1 as SGHDT and CDR2 as YYEEEE. This CDR3 is 15 amino acids long. For the CDR3, the DNA is TGTGCCAGCATTTCCGGGGGGATCAATACAGATACGCAGTATTTT. Its translation: CASISGGINTDTQYF.

This clone was recorded once. The chain carries TRBV25-1 and TRBJ2-3, with D unresolved. Per the germline V gene, CDR1 is MGHDK and CDR2 is SYGVNS. The CDR3 has 9 residues. The CDR3 protein is CAELDTQYF. The CDR3 DNA reads as TGTGCGGAGTTAGATACGCAGTATTTT. Full variable domain (remainder filled in from reference TRBV25-1 and TRBJ2-3): EADIYQTPRYLVIGTGKKITLECSQTMGHDKMYWYQQDPGMELHLIHYSYGVNSTEKGDLSSESTVSRIRTEHFPLTLESARPSHTSQYLCAELDTQYFGPGTRLTVL.

J is TRBJ2-3 and V is TRBV18; TRBD2 matches at 10 bases. J lost 9 bases, V lost 2 bases, and 8 bases had no gene match. Germline V CDR1 and CDR2: KGHSH, LQKENI. There are 15 residues in the CDR3. CDR3 region: CASSPLSGRARTQYF. The CDR3, as DNA: TGTGCCAGCTCACCATTGAGCGGGAGGGCCCGGACGCAGTATTTT. The whole variable domain, remainder taken from reference TRBV18 and TRBJ2-3, is NAGVMQNPRHLVRRRGQEARLRCSPMKGHSHVYWYRQLPEEGLKFMVYLQKENIIDESGMPKERFSAEFPKEGPSILRIQQVVRGDSAAYFCASSPLSGRARTQYFGPGTRLTVL.

The V call is TRBV6-6, the J call TRBJ2-3; TRBD1 agrees at 7 bases. V lost 6 bases to trimming and J lost 1 base; unmatched junction nucleotides: 4. Germline V CDR1 and CDR2: MNHNY, SVGAGI (reference sequence). The CDR3 covers 14 residues. In DNA form, the CDR3 reads TGTGCCAGCAGGAGAACAGGGGGCACAGATACGCAGTATTTT. Its protein is CASRRTGGTDTQYF.

The chain recombines TRBV18 with TRBJ2-7; 9 positions agree with TRBD2. V was clipped by 6 bases and J by 2 bases; unmatched bases: 8. Germline assignment: CDR1 KGHSH and CDR2 LQKENI. The CDR3 has 15 amino acids. The CDR3 sequence: CASSHTAGGTYEQYF. The CDR3 DNA is TGTGCCAGCTCCCATACCGCGGGAGGGACCTACGAGCAGTACTTC. Variable domain in full (rest from reference TRBV18 and TRBJ2-7): NAGVMQNPRHLVRRRGQEARLRCSPMKGHSHVYWYRQLPEEGLKFMVYLQKENIIDESGMPKERFSAEFPKEGPSILRIQQVVRGDSAAYFCASSHTAGGTYEQYFGPGTRLTVT.

The rearrangement links TRBV28 to TRBJ1-3; D is uncertain. The V gene lost 6 bases and the J gene lost 7 bases, with 10 bases spanning the gap. This CDR3 region has 12 residues. The germline V gene has CDR1 MDHEN and CDR2 SYDVKM. As DNA, the CDR3 is TGTGCCAGCAGCAACCAATACAACACCATATATTTT. Its translation is CASSNQYNTIYF.

Concerning this clone itself: This specimen includes other DNA sequences encoding the same CDR3. The V call is TRBV5-1, the J call TRBJ1-1; D call uncertain. V was clipped by 1 base and J by 1 base, with 8 bases between them. Germline CDR1 reads SGHRS; CDR2 reads YFSETQ. The CDR3 loop spans 14 amino acids. The CDR3 DNA follows: TGCGCCAGCAGCTTGTCCGGAGCGAACACTGAAGCTTTCTTT. Its protein is CASSLSGANTEAFF.

CDR3 region: CASSPGSGVDNQPQHF. CDR3 coding DNA: TGTGCCAGCAGCCCTGGGTCGGGAGTGGACAATCAGCCCCAGCATTTT. V is TRBV7-2 and J is TRBJ1-5; D uncertain. Germline CDR1 SGHTA, CDR2 FQGNSA. The V end was cut by 5 bases, the J end by 3 bases, with 17 bases between. CDR3 size: 16 residues. The complete variable domain, with remaining parts taken from reference TRBV7-2 and TRBJ1-5, reads GAGVSQSPSNKVTEKGKDVELRCDPISGHTALYWYRQSLGQGLEFLIYFQGNSAPDKSGLPSDRFSAERTGGSVSTLTIQRTQQEDSAVYLCASSPGSGVDNQPQHFGDGTRLSIL.

Of note for this clone: This sample also contains other DNA sequences that code for the same CDR3. The rearrangement joins TRBV5-1 to TRBJ1-5, with D perhaps matching TRBD1 (6 bases). The CDR3 runs to 15 residues. The V gene's germline CDR1 is SGHRS and CDR2 YFSETQ. V was trimmed by 1 base and J by 0 bases, leaving 8 bases between them. CDR3 sequence reads: CASSLLGHSNQPQHF. As DNA, the CDR3 is TGCGCCAGCAGCTTGCTGGGACATAGCAATCAGCCCCAGCATTTT.

DNA for the CDR3: TGCGCCAGCAGCCAAGATTGGTTGACAGACCAAGAGACCCAGTACTTC. Protein sequence: CASSQDWLTDQETQYF. The J gene is TRBJ2-5, the V gene TRBV4-3; D might be TRBD1 (5 bases). The CDR3 loop spans 16 amino acids. The germline V gene encodes CDR1 LGHNA and CDR2 YSLEER. The V end was cut by 0 bases, the J end by 0 bases, with 11 bases between.

The chain uses TRBV9 and TRBJ2-1; D is ambiguous. The CDR3 totals 15 residues. Per germline, CDR1 SGDLS and CDR2 YYNGEE. Trimming took 0 bases from V and 5 from J, leaving 12 bases between them. For the CDR3, the DNA is TGTGCCAGCAGCGTAGAAAGCTCCTCTCACAATGAGCAGTTCTTC. Its translation is CASSVESSSHNEQFF.